The table lists the clone carrying this T cell receptor (beta chain) with many counts. The source of the sample is a study of early T cells in non-severe SARS-CoV-2 infection. Trimming took 2 bases from V and 5 from J, leaving 10 bases between them. This CDR3 region has 15 residues. CDR1 and CDR2 from the germline V gene are SGHTA and FQGNSA. TCRdb analysed the 5' RACE reads with MiXCR anew, one entry per CDR3 protein. The table includes around 50,000 distinct CDR3 sequences, about 6.2% detected once. The sample was whole blood. The source of this sequence is an adult who was a healthcare worker with PCR-confirmed SARS-CoV-2 infection or an uninfected control (not recorded which). The chain employs TRBV7-2 and TRBJ1-6; possibly TRBD1 for D (6 bases). The CDR3 DNA is TGTGCCAGCAGCTTAAACAGGGTGGATAATTCACCCCTCCACTTT. Amino acid sequence: CASSLNRVDNSPLHF.